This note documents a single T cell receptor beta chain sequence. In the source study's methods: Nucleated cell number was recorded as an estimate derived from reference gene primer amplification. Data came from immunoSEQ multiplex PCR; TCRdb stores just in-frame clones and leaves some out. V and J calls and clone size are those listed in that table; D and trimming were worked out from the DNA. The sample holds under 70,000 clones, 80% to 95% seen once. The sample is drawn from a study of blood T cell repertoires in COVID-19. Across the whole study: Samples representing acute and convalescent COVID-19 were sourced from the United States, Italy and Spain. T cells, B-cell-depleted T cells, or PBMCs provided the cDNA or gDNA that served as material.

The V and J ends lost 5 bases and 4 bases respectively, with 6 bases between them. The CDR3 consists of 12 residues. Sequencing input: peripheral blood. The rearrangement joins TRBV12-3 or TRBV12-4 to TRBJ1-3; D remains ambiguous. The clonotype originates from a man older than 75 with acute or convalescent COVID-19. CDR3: CASSQMGNTIYF. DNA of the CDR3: TGTGCCAGCAGTCAGATGGGAAACACCATATATTTT.